This TCR beta chain was recorded in a study of Ad26.COV2.S vaccination and SARS-CoV-2 variants. Overall study context: Once or twice, 56 days apart, Ad26.COV2.S was delivered intramuscularly.

Between the trimmed V and J ends, which lost 0 bases and 1 base, there was a span of 6 bases. CDR3 length: 13 residues. CDR1 GTSNPN and CDR2 SVGIG come from the germline V gene (reference sequence). With respect to this clone: Its antigen is still unknown.

Profiled with immunoSEQ multiplex PCR; TCRdb holds only in-frame clones, not every one. This table holds around 300,000 clones, approximately 86% found once. Treatment meaning: around 19 received Ad26.COV2.S at low or high dose, single or two shots; about 5 received placebo; per-sample allocation not given. Samples were taken on day 63 after the first vaccine or placebo injection. Donation came from an adult in Boston who was aged 18-55 years. Study observations and caveats: Considerable breadth of spike-specific CD8+ and CD4+ T cell responses has reportedly been documented following vaccination.

The V call is TRBV30, the J call TRBJ2-5; the D gene is possibly TRBD2 (6 bases). The sequence derives from a person between 18 and 59 years old who received the Ad26.COV2.S COVID-19 vaccine or a placebo. This sample comprised peripheral blood, obtained in a trial of Ad26.COV2.S vaccine versus placebo. The CDR3, as DNA: TGTGCCTGGAGTGTCGGGGGCCAAGAGACCCAGTACTTC. Protein product: CAWSVGGQETQYF.